The entry that follows covers one T cell receptor (beta chain) sequence. TCRdb re-called the 5' RACE reads, yielding one record per CDR3 amino acid sequence without DNA. Its listing shows about 260,000 distinct CDR3 sequences. The sample comes from a study of T cells expressing NK-cell markers. Turning to the study itself: TCR beta repertoires came from sorted CD3+CD56+NKG2C+, CD3+CD56+NKG2C- and CD3+CD56-NKG2C+ T cells.

The CDR3 is made up of 15 amino acids. Germline V CDR1 and CDR2: SGHTA, FQGNSA. V usage is TRBV7-2 and J usage is TRBJ1-1; TCRdb's D call, TRBD1, is unchecked because there is no DNA. The sequencing input was blood T cells: a sorted CD56 or NKG2C T cell subset, CD4+ or CD8+ T cells, or bulk PBMC T cells (not recorded which). This TCR was recovered from a woman aged 18 to 75 in good health. The CDR3: CASSLIGTGGTEAFF.